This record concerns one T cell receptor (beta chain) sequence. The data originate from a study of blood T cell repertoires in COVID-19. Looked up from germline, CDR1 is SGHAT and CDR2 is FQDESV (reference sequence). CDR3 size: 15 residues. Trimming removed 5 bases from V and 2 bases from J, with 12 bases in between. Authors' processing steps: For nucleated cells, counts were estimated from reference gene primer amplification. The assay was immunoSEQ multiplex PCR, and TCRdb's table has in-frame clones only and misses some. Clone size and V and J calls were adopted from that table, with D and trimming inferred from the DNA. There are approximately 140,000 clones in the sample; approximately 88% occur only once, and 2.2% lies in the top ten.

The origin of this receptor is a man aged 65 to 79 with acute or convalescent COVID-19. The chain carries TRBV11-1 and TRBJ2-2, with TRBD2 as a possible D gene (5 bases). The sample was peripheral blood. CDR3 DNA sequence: TGTGCCAGCAGCGTTCGGAGGCTAAACACCGGGGAGCTGTTTTTT. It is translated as CASSVRRLNTGELFF.